The 30 T cell receptor beta chains below were found in one sample sequenced in a study of T cell repertoires in ileal Crohn's disease. TCRdb's table, derived via immunoSEQ multiplex PCR, lists solely in-frame clones and lacks some. Among roughly 2,000 clones listed, roughly 60% were seen once. Described time point: neoterminal ileum biopsy at postoperative endoscopy, about 6 months after surgery. The sequenced material came from ileal tissue. The receptors were gathered from an adult with Crohn's disease.

The chain carries TRBV11-3 and TRBJ2-3, with TRBD2 identical over 9 bases. The CDR3 covers 15 residues. Per the germline V gene, CDR1 is SGHNT and CDR2 is YENEEA. The ends lost 2 bases at V and 5 bases at J; junction bases unmatched: 5. The CDR3 nucleotides are TGTGCCAGCAGCTTAATAGCGGGAGCTGAAGATACGCAGTATTTT. Translated: CASSLIAGAEDTQYF.

J is TRBJ1-1 and V is TRBV6-1; tentative D call: TRBD1 (6 bases). CDR1 MNHNS and CDR2 SASEGT come from the germline V gene. Between the trimmed V and J ends, which lost 4 bases and 5 bases, there was a span of 11 bases. This CDR3 has 13 amino acids. The CDR3 DNA reads TGTGCCAGCAGTGCATGGACAGTTACTGAAGCTTTCTTT. Its translation: CASSAWTVTEAFF.

CDR3 sequence (DNA): TGTGCCAGCAGCTTTGGCTTTAATTCACCCCTCCACTTT. Residues: CASSFGFNSPLHF. The V gene is TRBV11-1, the J gene TRBJ1-6; the D is unclear. CDR1 is SGHAT, CDR2 FQDESV, per germline (reference sequence). V lost 3 bases and J lost 6, with 6 bases in between. There are 13 residues in the CDR3.

CDR3 sequence: CASSWRLAGGQETQYF. CDR3 in DNA: TGTGCCAGCAGCTGGAGACTAGCGGGGGGACAAGAGACCCAGTACTTC. J is TRBJ2-5 and V is TRBV5-6; 13 bases agree with TRBD2. Germline lookup yields CDR1 SGHDT and CDR2 YYEEEE. The CDR3 has 16 amino acids. V lost 3 bases to trimming and J lost 2 bases; unmatched junction nucleotides: 4.

This sequence joins TRBV30 and TRBJ1-1, with TRBD1 identical over 7 bases. This CDR3 is 16 amino acids long. CDR1 and CDR2 from the germline V gene are GTSNPN and SVGIG (reference sequence). V dropped 0 bases and J dropped 1; count of bases not matched to a gene: 8. The CDR3 here is CAWSVRAGGGNTEAFF. CDR3 bases: TGTGCCTGGAGTGTACGGGCAGGGGGAGGGAACACTGAAGCTTTCTTT.

This clone was picked up one time. CDR3 residues: CASSPDGGGAGELFF. DNA for the CDR3: TGTGCCAGCAGCCCGGACGGCGGGGGGGCCGGGGAGCTGTTTTTT. The chain employs TRBV5-4 and TRBJ2-2; TRBD2 aligns across 9 bases. The CDR3 spans 15 residues. J was trimmed by 6 bases and V by 4 bases; bases with no gene match: 7. Per germline, CDR1 SGHNT and CDR2 YYREEE (reference sequence).

Of note for this clone: One junction end does not reproduce the germline sequence, and a read error may be involved. V is TRBV5-4 and J is TRBJ2-7, with TRBD2 matching 7 bases. Per germline, CDR1 SGHNT and CDR2 YYREEE (reference sequence). This CDR3 is built from 14 residues. CDR3 nucleotide sequence: TGTGCCAGCAGCCTGGGGGACTACTCCAACGAGCAGTACTTC. Protein product: CASSLGDYSNEQYF.

The chain uses TRBV5-4 and TRBJ2-2, with TRBD2 matching 8 bases. V lost 0 bases to trimming and J lost 3 bases; unmatched junction nucleotides: 4. The CDR3 has 16 residues. The germline V gene encodes CDR1 SGHNT and CDR2 YYREEE (reference sequence). The CDR3, as DNA: TGTGCCAGCAGCTTGGGCAGCGGGGGCTACACCGGGGAGCTGTTTTTT. It translates to CASSLGSGGYTGELFF. Full variable domain (rest looked up from reference TRBV5-4 and TRBJ2-2): ETGVTQSPTHLIKTRGQQVTLRCSSQSGHNTVSWYQQALGQGPQFIFQYYREEENGRGNFPPRFSGLQFPNYSSELNVNALELDDSALYLCASSLGSGGYTGELFFGEGSRLTVL.

The gene calls are TRBV12-2 and TRBJ2-3; TRBD2, the D gene given by the table, was not confirmed from the DNA. TRBV12-2 corresponds to a pseudogene. This CDR3 region has 16 residues. The CDR3 loop is CASRITGGGTTDTQYF. The CDR3 DNA follows: TGTGCAAGTCGCATTACGGGGGGGGGTACCACAGATACGCAGTATTTT.

The V and J genes are TRBV6-1 and TRBJ2-5; 10 bases agree with TRBD2. This CDR3 is built from 15 residues. Trimming cost V 4 bases and J 4 bases; bases outside gene matches: 6. The germline CDR1 and CDR2 sequences are MNHNS and SASEGT. In DNA, the CDR3 is TGTGCCAGCAGTGGAGGAGCGGGGGGGCGAGAGACCCAGTACTTC. Its protein product is CASSGGAGGRETQYF.

This chain links TRBV19 with TRBJ2-1; 9 bases align to TRBD2. V shed 3 bases and J 7 bases; nucleotides not matched to a gene: 7. The CDR3 has 15 residues. Germline-derived CDR1 and CDR2 are LNHDA and SQIVND (reference sequence). In DNA form, the CDR3 reads TGTGCCAGTAGTATGTCGAGACTAGCGGAAAATGAGCAGTTCTTC. Translation gives CASSMSRLAENEQFF.

This chain connects TRBV6-5 to TRBJ2-7; D is possibly TRBD1 (6 bases). V gave up 5 bases and J gave up 3 bases, with 14 bases separating them. Germline CDR1 is MNHEY and CDR2 is SVGAGI. The CDR3 totals 14 residues. The CDR3 region has the DNA TGTGCCAGCAGTCGAAACCGGGACATCTACGAGCAGTACTTC. Translation: CASSRNRDIYEQYF.

The chain joins TRBV7-8 to TRBJ2-7; 8 nucleotides match TRBD1. V was clipped by 4 bases and J by 4 bases; unmatched bases: 6. From germline, CDR1 is SGHVS and CDR2 FQNEAQ. The CDR3 is made up of 14 amino acids. The CDR3 here is CASSYPGQGYEQYF. CDR3 nucleotides: TGTGCCAGCAGCTACCCTGGACAGGGTTACGAGCAGTACTTC.

A few counts support this clone. The gene calls are TRBV6-6 and TRBJ1-6; a weak D match, TRBD1 (5 bases). Trimming removed 7 bases at V and 9 bases at J, with 22 bases between. The CDR3 length is 16 residues. Germline V lookup: CDR1 MNHNY, CDR2 SVGAGI (reference sequence). This chain's CDR3 is CASKLPGTGGVSPLHF. CDR3 nucleotide sequence: TGTGCCAGCAAACTTCCCGGGACTGGGGGTGTTTCACCCCTCCACTTT.

The chain has TRBV7-9 and TRBJ2-5; 8 bases align to TRBD1. From germline, CDR1 is SEHNR and CDR2 FQNEAQ (reference sequence). Unmatched junction bases numbered 20, after V lost 5 bases and J lost 6 bases. The CDR3 length is 18 residues. The CDR3 nucleotides are TGTGCCAGCAGCCGCTCCCTCGGACAGGGAGAAGGGCTGCAGACCCAGTACTTC. It specifies CASSRSLGQGEGLQTQYF.

This chain connects TRBV5-1 to TRBJ2-1; 9 bases agree with TRBD2. V was pared by 4 bases and J by 7 bases, with 6 bases of the junction left unmatched. The CDR3 is 14 amino acids. Germline values: CDR1 SGHRS, CDR2 YFSETQ. CDR3 nucleotide sequence: TGCGCCAGCAGCGCGGGAGGGTATATGAATGAGCAGTTCTTC. Translation: CASSAGGYMNEQFF.

The gene calls are TRBV28 and TRBJ2-7; 7 bases align to TRBD2. Germline V lookup: CDR1 MDHEN, CDR2 SYDVKM. The CDR3 sequence is 12 residues long. The V and J ends lost 4 bases and 6 bases, in that order; junction bases with no gene match: 3. The CDR3, as DNA: TGTGCCAGCAGTTGGGGGGGTTTCGAGCAGTACTTC. Residues: CASSWGGFEQYF.

V usage is TRBV27 and J usage is TRBJ2-7; 9 nucleotides line up with TRBD1. Germline values: CDR1 MNHEY, CDR2 SMNVEV (reference sequence). This CDR3 has 14 residues. The V gene end was trimmed by 7 bases and the J gene end by 7 bases; junction bases not matched to a gene: 11. CDR3 sequence: CASKRDRASGEQYF. CDR3 DNA: TGTGCCAGCAAGCGGGACAGGGCCTCGGGGGAGCAGTACTTC.

This clone turned up a few times. The chain employs TRBV7-9 and TRBJ2-7; 7 positions match TRBD1. CDR1 and CDR2 (germline): SEHNR, FQNEAQ (reference sequence). The junction had 15 bases not matched to a gene; V was cut back by 5 bases and J by 5 bases. CDR3 size: 16 residues. The CDR3 loop is CASSPRRGIMFNEQYF. Written as DNA, the CDR3 is TGTGCCAGCAGCCCCCGCAGGGGGATTATGTTTAACGAGCAGTACTTC.

The chain is built from TRBV5-8 and TRBJ2-3; D unresolved. This CDR3 has 14 amino acids. Between the trimmed V and J ends, which lost 3 bases and 0 bases, there was a span of 8 bases. Germline CDR1 and CDR2: SGHTS and YDEGEE. Written as DNA, the CDR3 is TGTGCCAGCAGCTCCGAGACTAGCACAGATACGCAGTATTTT. It encodes CASSSETSTDTQYF.

V usage is TRBV4-1 and J usage is TRBJ1-1, with D possibly TRBD1 on 6 matching bases. Germline lookup yields CDR1 MGHRA and CDR2 YSYEKL. The CDR3 runs to 14 residues. Trimming removed 0 bases from V and 6 bases from J, with 11 bases in between. The CDR3 is CASSQDSRGAEAFF. The CDR3 DNA is TGCGCCAGCAGCCAAGATAGCAGGGGAGCTGAAGCTTTCTTT.

This chain links TRBV6-1 with TRBJ1-5, with 7 bases lining up with TRBD1. V lost 4 bases to trimming and J lost 0 bases; unmatched junction nucleotides: 6. The CDR3 is made up of 16 amino acids. Germline V gene sequence: CDR1 MNHNS, CDR2 SASEGT. The CDR3, as DNA: TGTGCCAGCAGTGCCCGGACAGGACTTAGCAATCAGCCCCAGCATTTT. Its translation is CASSARTGLSNQPQHF.

V usage is TRBV2 and J usage is TRBJ1-5, with a weak D call TRBD1 (6 bases). V was trimmed by 7 bases and J by 0 bases, leaving 16 bases between them. The CDR3 is 16 amino acids. The germline V gene has CDR1 SNHLY and CDR2 FYNNEI. The CDR3 region has the DNA TGTGCCAGCAATCTACAGGGTGGAGCTAGCAATCAGCCCCAGCATTTT. Protein: CASNLQGGASNQPQHF. The complete variable domain, with remaining parts taken from reference TRBV2 and TRBJ1-5, reads EPEVTQTPSHQVTQMGQEVILRCVPISNHLYFYWYRQILGQKVEFLVSFYNNEISEKSEIFDDQFSVERPDGSNFTLKIRSTKLEDSAMYFCASNLQGGASNQPQHFGDGTRLSIL.

The rearrangement uses TRBV7-2 and TRBJ1-6; perhaps TRBD1 as D (6 bases). The V gene lost 4 bases and the J gene lost 9 bases, with 13 bases spanning the gap. Germline V gene lookup returns CDR1 SGHTA and CDR2 FQGNSA. The CDR3 is 14 residues long. The CDR3: CASSYTRTASPLHF. DNA for the CDR3: TGTGCCAGCAGCTATACCCGGACAGCTTCACCCCTCCACTTT.

The J gene is TRBJ2-5, the V gene TRBV6-1, with 7 bases matching TRBD2. V dropped 6 bases and J dropped 2; count of bases not matched to a gene: 3. Per germline, CDR1 MNHNS and CDR2 SASEGT. The CDR3 contains 13 residues. This chain's CDR3 is CASRPSGQETQYF. CDR3 nucleotide sequence: TGTGCCAGCAGGCCTAGCGGACAAGAGACCCAGTACTTC.

This chain connects TRBV6-1 to TRBJ2-7; 7 nucleotides match TRBD1. Trimming cost V 4 bases and J 2 bases; bases outside gene matches: 5. This CDR3 comprises 14 residues. The V gene's germline CDR1 is MNHNS and CDR2 SASEGT. Written as DNA, the CDR3 is TGTGCCAGCAGTGGACAGGGTGGAACCTACGAGCAGTACTTC. Encoded protein: CASSGQGGTYEQYF.

The gene calls are TRBV6-6 and TRBJ1-5, with TRBD1 matching over 8 bases. Losses at the gene ends were 5 bases for V and 4 bases for J; bases not matched to a gene: 7. The CDR3 totals 15 residues. CDR1 and CDR2 (germline): MNHNY, SVGAGI (reference sequence). The CDR3 sequence: CASSPTRQGNQPQHF. CDR3 coding DNA: TGTGCCAGCAGTCCGACGAGACAGGGGAATCAGCCCCAGCATTTT.

This chain connects TRBV19 to TRBJ2-3; D remains unclear. Trimming took off 4 bases at V and 2 bases at J, with 16 bases between the two ends. The CDR3 is 16 amino acids. The germline gives CDR1 LNHDA, CDR2 SQIVND (reference sequence). This CDR3 reads CASSTSAAKPTDTQYF. CDR3 nucleotide sequence: TGTGCCAGTAGTACGAGCGCGGCGAAACCCACAGATACGCAGTATTTT.

J is TRBJ1-4 and V is TRBV27; tentative D call: TRBD1 (6 bases). The V gene's germline CDR1 is MNHEY and CDR2 SMNVEV (reference sequence). This CDR3 region has 18 residues. V was clipped by 2 bases and J by 3 bases, with 19 bases between them. The CDR3 DNA follows: TGTGCCAGCAGTTTAGAAGGAGGCAGGGGTGGTCCTAATGAAAAACTGTTTTTT. This gives the protein CASSLEGGRGGPNEKLFF.

Points on this clone: Because it lacks the conserved phenylalanine or tryptophan at the end, this CDR3 is likely a read error. The chain has TRBV30 and TRBJ2-7; TRBD1 matches at 9 bases. Germline CDR1 GTSNPN, CDR2 SVGIG (reference sequence). This CDR3 comprises 14 residues. Trimming at V came to 0 bases and at J to 0 bases, leaving 0 bases not matched to a gene. The CDR3 DNA is TGTGCCTGGAGTGTACAGGGGGCCTCCTACGAGCAGTACCTC. Protein product: CAWSVQGASYEQYL.